The following is a T cell receptor (beta chain) sequence with its context. Only in-frame clones appear in the TCRdb table, and some are missing; sequencing was by immunoSEQ multiplex PCR. The sample contains over 15,000 clones, just over 60% of which appear only once. This sample was included in a study of radiation and T cells in renal cell carcinoma. Treatment described: 15 Gy SBRT to primary tumor, nephrectomy 4 weeks later. The J segment lost 4 bases and the V segment lost 0 bases, leaving 12 bases of the junction unmatched. The CDR3 sequence is 19 residues long. The V gene's germline CDR1 is LGHNA and CDR2 YSLEER.

The TCR originated in an older woman with renal cell carcinoma. The sample in question was tumor tissue, obtained from a patient whose treatment included radiotherapy and nephrectomy. V and J are TRBV4-3 and TRBJ2-2; 9 bases agree with TRBD1. The CDR3 is CASSQDLTYGTGSTGELFF. DNA of the CDR3: TGCGCCAGCAGCCAAGATTTAACCTATGGGACAGGGAGCACCGGGGAGCTGTTTTTT.